This TCR beta chain was recorded in a study of PD-L1 blockade in urothelial cancer. Study in general: Men with urothelial cancer arising in the bladder made up about nine tenths of the roughly 29 patients. Individuals in the cohort had been given 0 to 3 earlier chemotherapy regimens. Study results and limitations: Durable-benefit patients expanded tumor-associated blood clones more at 3 weeks.

Some clones are missing from TCRdb's copy, which holds only in-frame ones; the method was immunoSEQ multiplex PCR. The sample contains roughly 50,000 clones, roughly nine tenths of which appear only once. This CDR3 is 14 amino acids long. The germline V gene encodes CDR1 SEHNR and CDR2 FQNEAQ (reference sequence). J was trimmed by 5 bases and V by 1 base; bases with no gene match: 5. With respect to this clone: No antigen is known for it.

The sample was PBMCs, taken around atezolizumab (anti-PD-L1) treatment. The clonotype originates from a man aged 60 to 75 with urothelial cancer. The chain carries TRBV7-9 and TRBJ2-7; 7 bases are a match to TRBD2. The CDR3 loop is CASSLDGGIDEQYF. CDR3 bases: TGTGCCAGCAGCTTAGACGGGGGGATCGACGAGCAGTACTTC.